This is a list of T cell receptor beta chains from one sample in a study of blood T cell repertoires in COVID-19. Using immunoSEQ multiplex PCR, the repertoire was profiled, and TCRdb retains in-frame clones only, with some absent. The sample carries hundreds of thousands of clones, around 90% recorded once. The source material was peripheral blood. The receptors derive from a young woman who had recovered from COVID-19. CDR3s include the opening cysteine and the closing phenylalanine or tryptophan. D genes are given only for firm matches. The size of a clone is reported for some rows only, either as once, few or many, or as a class for expanded clones.

>TRBJ2-6|.|TRBV5-1|.|19
TGCGCCAGCAGCGTTATACCCGCCGGGTTGGCTAATGGGGCCAACGTCCTGACTTTC
CASSVIPAGLANGANVLTF
>TRBJ2-3|once|TRBV27|.|18
TGTGCCAGCAGCCTCTGGATGGGAGGGGACACTAGCACAGATACGCAGTATTTT
CASSLWMGGDTSTDTQYF
>TRBJ2-1|.|TRBV27|.|15
TGTGCCAGCAGTTCCGAAATTTCTTTGGCCAATGAGCAGTTCTTC
CASSSEISLANEQFF
>TRBJ2-2|.|TRBV14|.|15
TGTGCCAGCAGCGCCCTTCGGGGAACCACCGGGGAGCTGTTTTTT
CASSALRGTTGELFF
>TRBJ1-5|.|TRBV4-1|.|13
TGCGCCAGCAGCCAACCACAGGGCCAGCCCCAGCATTTT
CASSQPQGQPQHF
>TRBJ1-6|.|TRBV5-1|TRBD1|16
TGCGCCAGCAGTCCAACACAGGGGATTTATAATTCACCCCTCCACTTT
CASSPTQGIYNSPLHF
>TRBJ1-2|.|TRBV9|.|15
TGTGCCAGCAGCGTTCGAGGACAGTCTAACTATGGCTACACCTTC
CASSVRGQSNYGYTF
>TRBJ2-2|.|TRBV7-2|TRBD2|15
TGTGCCAGCAGCAGGACTAGCGGGAGAACCGGGGAGCTGTTTTTT
CASSRTSGRTGELFF
>TRBJ1-2|.|TRBV19|.|16
TGTGCCAGTAGTCGCCAAGACAGAGCCGCTAACTATGGCTACACCTTC
CASSRQDRAANYGYTF
>TRBJ2-7|.|TRBV7-9|.|11
TGTGCCAGCAGCTCCCAGTACGAGCAGTACTTC
CASSSQYEQYF
>TRBJ1-3|few|TRBV25-1|.|16
TGTGCCAGCAGTGAATTCGACACTTACTCTGGAAACACCATATATTTT
CASSEFDTYSGNTIYF
>TRBJ1-1|.|TRBV5-1|TRBD1|14
TGCGCCAGCAGCCGGGACAGGCTGAACACTGAAGCTTTCTTT
CASSRDRLNTEAFF
>TRBJ2-6|.|TRBV27|TRBD1|16
TGTGCCAGCAGTAGACAGGGCTACTCTGGGGCCAACGTCCTGACTTTC
CASSRQGYSGANVLTF
>TRBJ2-1|.|TRBV7-3|TRBD1|15
TGTGCCAGCAGCCTGGACAGGCATTCCTACAATGAGCAGTTCTTC
CASSLDRHSYNEQFF
>TRBJ2-1|once|TRBV6-2/TRBV6-3|.|14
TGTGCCAGCAGTAGCGGGGAGGGGGGGAATGAGCAGTTCTTC
CASSSGEGGNEQFF
>TRBJ2-1|once|TRBV19|.|13
TGTGCCAGTAGTATAGGGACTAACAATGAGCAGTTCTTC
CASSIGTNNEQFF
>TRBJ1-1|.|TRBV29-1|.|13
TGCAGCGTTGAGAGTCAGGGGAACACTGAAGCTTTCTTT
CSVESQGNTEAFF
>TRBJ1-1|few|TRBV7-9|.|13
TGTGCCAGCAGCTTAGACAGGAACACTGAAGCTTTCTTT
CASSLDRNTEAFF
>TRBJ2-1|.|TRBV28|TRBD2|18
TGTGCCAGCAGTTTAGGGGGGGGTGGTAGCGACTCCTACAATGAGCAGTTCTTC
CASSLGGGGSDSYNEQFF
>TRBJ2-3|.|TRBV14|TRBD2|15
TGTGCCAGCAGCCAAGAACTAGCGGGAACAGATACGCAGTATTTT
CASSQELAGTDTQYF
>TRBJ1-6|.|TRBV6-6|TRBD1|16
TGTGCCAGCAGTTTCGAGGGACAGACATATAATTCACCCCTCCACTTT
CASSFEGQTYNSPLHF
>TRBJ2-5|.|TRBV5-4|TRBD2|15
TGTGCCAGCAGCTGGACTAGCGGGAAGGGAGAGACCCAGTACTTC
CASSWTSGKGETQYF
>TRBJ2-7|.|TRBV6-1|.|16
TGTGCCAGCAGTGAAAGGTTTCCGGACACGGCCTACGAGCAGTACTTC
CASSERFPDTAYEQYF
>TRBJ1-3|.|TRBV14|.|13
TGTGCCACCCGCCGCGCTTCTGGAAACACCATATATTTT
CATRRASGNTIYF
>TRBJ1-1|.|TRBV6-5|.|14
TGTGCCAGCAGTCCTACGACAGTAGGTACTGAAGCTTTCTTT
CASSPTTVGTEAFF
>TRBJ1-2|few|TRBV12-3/TRBV12-4|.|12
TGTGCCAGCAGTCGCCAGGAGGATGGCTACACCTTC
CASSRQEDGYTF
>TRBJ2-7|.|TRBV27|TRBD1|17
TGTGCCAGCAGTTTTCTCTCTGACCGGGACAGCAACTACGAGCAGTACTTC
CASSFLSDRDSNYEQYF
>TRBJ1-1|.|TRBV6-6|TRBD1|14
TGTGCCAGCAGTCTTGACAGGGTGAACACTGAAGCTTTCTTT
CASSLDRVNTEAFF
>TRBJ2-5|once|TRBV27|.|13
TGTGCCAGCAGTTTCACTAGCCAAGAGACCCAGTACTTC
CASSFTSQETQYF
>TRBJ1-2|.|TRBV7-2|.|13
TGTGCCAGCAGCTTAGGGCAGGGTGGTGGCTACACCTTC
CASSLGQGGGYTF
>TRBJ2-3|.|TRBV5-4|TRBD2|15
TGTGCCAGCAGCTCATTAGCGGGAGGCGCAGATACGCAGTATTTT
CASSSLAGGADTQYF
>TRBJ1-2|.|TRBV7-2|.|14
TGTGCCAGCAGCTTAGCGGGCAGTAACTATGGCTACACCTTC
CASSLAGSNYGYTF
>TRBJ1-1|.|TRBV4-3|TRBD1|16
TGCGCCAGCAGCCAAATCGGACAGGGTATTAACACTGAAGCTTTCTTT
CASSQIGQGINTEAFF
>TRBJ1-2|.|TRBV4-1|.|13
TGCGCCAGCAGCCCACGGGGAAACTATGGCTACACCTTC
CASSPRGNYGYTF
>TRBJ2-3|.|TRBV27|TRBD1|16
TGTGCCAGCAGTCGAAGACAGGGATTGGGCACAGATACGCAGTATTTT
CASSRRQGLGTDTQYF
>TRBJ2-1|.|TRBV7-3|TRBD2|14
TGTGCCAGCAGCCTAGGCGGGGGTTACAATGAGCAGTTCTTC
CASSLGGGYNEQFF
>TRBJ2-5|.|TRBV18|TRBD2|15
TGTGCCAGCCAAGCCGGACTAGCGGGCAAAGAGACCCAGTACTTC
CASQAGLAGKETQYF